The sequence of this T cell receptor beta chain was determined in a study of neoadjuvant anti-PD-1 for oral cavity cancer. Overall study: Patients without progression got a fourth dose around day 43.

Measured with immunoSEQ multiplex PCR; TCRdb has only the in-frame clones, and not every one. The sample shows under 15,000 clones, more than 60% of them seen only once. Unmatched junction bases numbered 6, after V lost 3 bases and J lost 2 bases. Germline V gives CDR1 SGHNT, CDR2 YYREEE (reference sequence). CDR3 length: 15 amino acids. These newly diagnosed stage II-IVA oral cavity squamous cell carcinoma patients had no prior systemic or radiation treatment. These oral cavity squamous cell carcinomas were HPV-negative and locally advanced. Analysis of PBMCs was direct, with no culture step. V usage is TRBV5-4 and J usage is TRBJ2-7; 9 positions agree with TRBD2. The sequence derives from a person between 40 and 85 years old with oral cavity squamous cell carcinoma. Sample: PBMCs, taken before nivolumab (anti-PD-1) treatment. CDR3 DNA sequence: TGTGCCAGCAGCTCCCCGGGACTAGCAACCTACGAGCAGTACTTC. The encoded protein is CASSSPGLATYEQYF.